Reported below is one T cell receptor (beta chain). TCRdb keeps only in-frame clones here, not all; method: immunoSEQ multiplex PCR. The sample has about 2.4 million clones, approximately 90% seen once; the top ten hold under 0.15%. This entry belongs to a study of shared clonotypes between healthy human individuals. This receptor was taken from a man aged 18 to 30 in good health. The sample taken for sequencing was naive CD4+ T cells sorted from blood. Subset in this sample: CD45RA+ positively selected.

Here the CDR3 DNA reads TGTGCCAGTAGTAACCCGAACGGGGGCACAGATACGCAGTATTTT. This translates into CASSNPNGGTDTQYF. This chain uses TRBV19 with TRBJ2-3, with D possibly being TRBD2 (5 bases). V gave up 4 bases and J gave up 1 base, with 12 bases separating them. This CDR3 contains 15 residues. CDR1 LNHDA and CDR2 SQIVND come from the germline V gene (reference sequence). Variable domain in full (rest from reference TRBV19 and TRBJ2-3): DGGITQSPKYLFRKEGQNVTLSCEQNLNHDAMYWYRQDPGQGLRLIYYSQIVNDFQKGDIAEGYSVSREKKESFPLTVTSAQKNPTAFYLCASSNPNGGTDTQYFGPGTRLTVL.